The subject of this entry is one T cell receptor beta chain. Relative to the germline gene, one junction end is altered; a read error may explain this. Per the original methods: By means of reference gene primer amplification, nucleated cell counts were estimated. Profiling relied on immunoSEQ multiplex PCR, and the TCRdb table lists in-frame clones only, not all of them. V and J calls and clone size are given by that table; D and trimming were obtained from the DNA. The table shows about 170,000 clones, with about 80% occurring only once. The source of the sample is a study of blood T cell repertoires in COVID-19. In the study overall: The study drew acute and convalescent COVID-19 samples from the United States, Italy and Spain. From T cells, B-cell-depleted T cells, or PBMCs came the material, which was cDNA or gDNA.

The material sequenced was peripheral blood. The source of this sequence is a woman at least 80 years old with acute or convalescent COVID-19.

In DNA form, the CDR3 reads TGTGCCAGTAATGACAGGGTTGAAGGCTACGCCTTC. Amino acids: CASNDRVEGYAF. The rearrangement links TRBV19 to TRBJ1-2; 7 positions match TRBD1. This CDR3 is built from 12 residues. Per the germline V gene, CDR1 is LNHDA and CDR2 is SQIVND (reference sequence).